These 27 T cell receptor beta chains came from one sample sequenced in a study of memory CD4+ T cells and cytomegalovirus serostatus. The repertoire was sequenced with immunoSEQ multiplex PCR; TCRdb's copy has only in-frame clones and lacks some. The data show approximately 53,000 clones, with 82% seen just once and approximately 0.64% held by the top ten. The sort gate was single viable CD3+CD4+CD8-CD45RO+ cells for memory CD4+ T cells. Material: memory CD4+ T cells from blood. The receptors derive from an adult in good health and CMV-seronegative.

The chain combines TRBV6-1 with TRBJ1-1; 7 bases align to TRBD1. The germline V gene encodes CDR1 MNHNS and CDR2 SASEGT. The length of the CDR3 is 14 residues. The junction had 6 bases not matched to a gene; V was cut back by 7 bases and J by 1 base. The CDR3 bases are TGTGCCAGCACCCGACAGGGCTCGAACACTGAAGCTTTCTTT. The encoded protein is CASTRQGSNTEAFF.

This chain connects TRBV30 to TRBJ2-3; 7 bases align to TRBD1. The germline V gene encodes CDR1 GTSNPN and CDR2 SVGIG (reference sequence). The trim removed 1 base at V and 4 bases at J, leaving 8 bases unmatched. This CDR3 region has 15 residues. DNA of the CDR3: TGTGCCTGGAGTGACTCTCGACAGGGTGCAGATACGCAGTATTTT. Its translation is CAWSDSRQGADTQYF.

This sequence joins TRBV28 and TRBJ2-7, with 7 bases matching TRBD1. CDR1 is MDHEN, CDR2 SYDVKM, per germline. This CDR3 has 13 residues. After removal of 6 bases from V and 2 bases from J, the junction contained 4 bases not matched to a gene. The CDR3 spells CASRPGQTYEQYF. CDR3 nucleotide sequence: TGTGCCAGCAGGCCGGGACAGACCTACGAGCAGTACTTC.

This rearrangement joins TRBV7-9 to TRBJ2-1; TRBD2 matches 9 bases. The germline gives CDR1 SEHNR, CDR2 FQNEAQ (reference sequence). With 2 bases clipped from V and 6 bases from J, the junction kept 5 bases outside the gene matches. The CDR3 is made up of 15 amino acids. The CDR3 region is CASSLNSGGPNEQFF. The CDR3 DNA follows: TGTGCCAGCAGCTTAAATAGCGGGGGACCCAATGAGCAGTTCTTC.

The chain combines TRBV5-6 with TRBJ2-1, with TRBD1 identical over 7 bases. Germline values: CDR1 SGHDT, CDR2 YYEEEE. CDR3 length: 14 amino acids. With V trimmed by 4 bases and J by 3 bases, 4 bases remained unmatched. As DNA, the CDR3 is TGTGCCAGCAGCCCCGGGACAGTCTACAATGAGCAGTTCTTC. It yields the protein CASSPGTVYNEQFF.

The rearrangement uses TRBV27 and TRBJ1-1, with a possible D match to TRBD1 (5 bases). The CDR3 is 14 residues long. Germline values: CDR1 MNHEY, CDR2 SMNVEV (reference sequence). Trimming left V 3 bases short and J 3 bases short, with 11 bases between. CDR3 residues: CASSFLGAHTEAFF. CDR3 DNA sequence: TGTGCCAGCAGTTTTCTTGGGGCTCACACTGAAGCTTTCTTT.

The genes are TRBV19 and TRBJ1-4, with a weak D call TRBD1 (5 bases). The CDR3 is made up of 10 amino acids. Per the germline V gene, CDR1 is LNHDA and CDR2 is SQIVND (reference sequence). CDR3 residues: CAVGEEKLFF. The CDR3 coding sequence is TGTGCAGTAGGGGAGGAAAAACTGTTTTTT.

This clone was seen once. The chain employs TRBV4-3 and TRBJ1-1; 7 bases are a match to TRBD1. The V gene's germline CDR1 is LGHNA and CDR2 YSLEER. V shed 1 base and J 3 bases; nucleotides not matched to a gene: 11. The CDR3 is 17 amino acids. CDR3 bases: TGCGCCAGCAGCCAAGTAAGGGGGCGAGGGGCGGACACTGAAGCTTTCTTT. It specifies CASSQVRGRGADTEAFF.

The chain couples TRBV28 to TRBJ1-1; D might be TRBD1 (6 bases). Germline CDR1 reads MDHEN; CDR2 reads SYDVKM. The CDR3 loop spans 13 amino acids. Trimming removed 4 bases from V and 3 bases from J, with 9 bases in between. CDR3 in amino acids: CASSSGEDTEAFF. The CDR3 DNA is TGTGCCAGCAGTTCAGGGGAGGACACTGAAGCTTTCTTT.

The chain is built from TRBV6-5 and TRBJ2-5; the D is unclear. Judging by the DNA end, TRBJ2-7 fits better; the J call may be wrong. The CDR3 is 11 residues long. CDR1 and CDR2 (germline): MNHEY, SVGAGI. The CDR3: CASSGSYEQYF. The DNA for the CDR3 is TGTGCCAGCTCCGGATCCTACGAGCAGTACTTC.

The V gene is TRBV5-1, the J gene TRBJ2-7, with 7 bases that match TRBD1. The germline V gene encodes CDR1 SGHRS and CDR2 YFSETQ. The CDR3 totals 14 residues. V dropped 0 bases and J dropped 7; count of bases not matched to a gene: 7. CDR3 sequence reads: CASSLGDRVDEQYF. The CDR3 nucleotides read TGCGCCAGCAGCTTGGGCGACAGGGTAGATGAGCAGTACTTC.

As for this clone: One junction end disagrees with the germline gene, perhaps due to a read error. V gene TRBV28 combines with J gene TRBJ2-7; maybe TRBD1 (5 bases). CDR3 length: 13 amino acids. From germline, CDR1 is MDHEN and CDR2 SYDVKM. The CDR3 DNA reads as TGTGCCAGCAGTGTCGACAGAAACTCCTACCTCCAGTTC. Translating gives CASSVDRNSYLQF. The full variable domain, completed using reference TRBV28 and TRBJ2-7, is DVKVTQSSRYLVKRTGEKVFLECVQDMDHENMFWYRQDPGLGLRLIYFSYDVKMKEKGDIPEGYSVSREKKERFSLILESASTNQTSMYLCASSVDRNSYLQFGPGTRLTVT.

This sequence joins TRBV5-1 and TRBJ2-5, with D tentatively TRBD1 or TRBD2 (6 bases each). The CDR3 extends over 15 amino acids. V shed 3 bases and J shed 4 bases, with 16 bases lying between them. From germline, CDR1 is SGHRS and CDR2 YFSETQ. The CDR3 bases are TGCGCCAGCAGCTCCCTAAGGGGGGAGAGAGAGACCCAGTACTTC. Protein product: CASSSLRGERETQYF.

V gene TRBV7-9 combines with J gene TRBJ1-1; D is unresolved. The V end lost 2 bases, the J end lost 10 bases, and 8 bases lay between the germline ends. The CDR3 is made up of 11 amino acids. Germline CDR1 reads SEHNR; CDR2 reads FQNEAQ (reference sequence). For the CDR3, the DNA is TGTGCCAGCAGCTTACTCCCTTCAGCTTTCTTT. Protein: CASSLLPSAFF.

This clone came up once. This chain's CDR3 is CASSLLGVGLEQYF. The CDR3 nucleotides read TGTGCCAGCAGTTTATTGGGGGTAGGCCTCGAGCAGTACTTC. The V gene is TRBV28, the J gene TRBJ2-7; D is possibly TRBD1 or TRBD2 (5 bases each). Germline lookup yields CDR1 MDHEN and CDR2 SYDVKM. Deletions cut 1 base from V and 6 bases from J, with 13 bases between. The CDR3 has 14 residues.

DNA for the CDR3: TGTGCCAGCAGCGCTGATAAGAGAGCTTTCTTT. It encodes CASSADKRAFF. The genes are TRBV2 and TRBJ1-1; D unclear. CDR1 is SNHLY, CDR2 FYNNEI, per germline. Deletions cut 6 bases from V and 10 bases from J, with 12 bases between. The CDR3 is 11 residues long.

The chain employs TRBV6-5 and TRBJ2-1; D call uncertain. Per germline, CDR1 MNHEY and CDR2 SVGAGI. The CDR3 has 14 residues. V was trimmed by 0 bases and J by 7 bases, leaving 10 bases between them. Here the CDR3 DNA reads TGTGCCAGCAGTTACTCGATGGGATCAAATGAGCAGTTCTTC. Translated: CASSYSMGSNEQFF.

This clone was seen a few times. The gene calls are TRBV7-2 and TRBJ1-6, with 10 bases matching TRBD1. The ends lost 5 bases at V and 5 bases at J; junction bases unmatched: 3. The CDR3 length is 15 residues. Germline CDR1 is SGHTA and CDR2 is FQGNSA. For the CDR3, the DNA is TGTGCCAGCAGCAGGGACAGGGGAGATAATTCACCCCTCCACTTT. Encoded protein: CASSRDRGDNSPLHF. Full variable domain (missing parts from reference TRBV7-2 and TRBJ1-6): GAGVSQSPSNKVTEKGKDVELRCDPISGHTALYWYRQSLGQGLEFLIYFQGNSAPDKSGLPSDRFSAERTGGSVSTLTIQRTQQEDSAVYLCASSRDRGDNSPLHFGNGTRLTVT.

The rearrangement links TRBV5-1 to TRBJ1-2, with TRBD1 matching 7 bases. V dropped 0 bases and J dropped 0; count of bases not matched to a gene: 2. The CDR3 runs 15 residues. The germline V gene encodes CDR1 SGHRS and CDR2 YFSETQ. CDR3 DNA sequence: TGCGCCAGCAGCTTGGGGGACAGCTCTAACTATGGCTACACCTTC. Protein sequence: CASSLGDSSNYGYTF.

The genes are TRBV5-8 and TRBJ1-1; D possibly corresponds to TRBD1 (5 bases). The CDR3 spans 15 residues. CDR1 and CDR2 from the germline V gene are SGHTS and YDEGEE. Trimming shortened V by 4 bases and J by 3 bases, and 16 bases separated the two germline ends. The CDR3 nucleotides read TGTGCCAGCAGCCCCGGGACCCGGGGTGACACTGAAGCTTTCTTT. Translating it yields CASSPGTRGDTEAFF.

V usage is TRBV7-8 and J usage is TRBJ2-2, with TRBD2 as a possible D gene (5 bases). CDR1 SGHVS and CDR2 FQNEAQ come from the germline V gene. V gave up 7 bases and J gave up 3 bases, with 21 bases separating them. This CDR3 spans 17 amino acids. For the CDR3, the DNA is TGTGCCAGCAACGAGAGGGCCCGATCCACCTACACCGGGGAGCTGTTTTTT. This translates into CASNERARSTYTGELFF.

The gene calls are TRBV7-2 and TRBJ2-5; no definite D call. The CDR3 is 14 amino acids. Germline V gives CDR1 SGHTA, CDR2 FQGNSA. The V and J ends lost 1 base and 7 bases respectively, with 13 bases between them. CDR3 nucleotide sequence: TGTGCCAGCAGCTTAGGCGTTGGGGTAGGGACCCAGTACTTC. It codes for CASSLGVGVGTQYF.

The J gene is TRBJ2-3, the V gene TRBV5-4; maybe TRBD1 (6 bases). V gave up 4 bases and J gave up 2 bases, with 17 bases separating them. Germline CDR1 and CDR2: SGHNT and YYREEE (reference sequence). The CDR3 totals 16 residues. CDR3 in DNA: TGTGCCAGCAGCCCAAGACAGGAGATCCCCACAGATACGCAGTATTTT. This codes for CASSPRQEIPTDTQYF. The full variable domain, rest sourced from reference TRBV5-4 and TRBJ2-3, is ETGVTQSPTHLIKTRGQQVTLRCSSQSGHNTVSWYQQALGQGPQFIFQYYREEENGRGNFPPRFSGLQFPNYSSELNVNALELDDSALYLCASSPRQEIPTDTQYFGPGTRLTVL.

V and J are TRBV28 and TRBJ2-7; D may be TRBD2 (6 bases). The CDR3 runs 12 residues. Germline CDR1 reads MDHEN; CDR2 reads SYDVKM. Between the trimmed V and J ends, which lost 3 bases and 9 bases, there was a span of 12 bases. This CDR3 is CASSLRGTGQYF. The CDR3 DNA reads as TGTGCCAGCAGTTTGCGGGGAACCGGGCAGTACTTC.

The CDR3 is CASSFPRGSVGNQPQHF. Written as DNA, the CDR3 is TGTGCCAGCAGTTTCCCCCGGGGGTCAGTGGGCAATCAGCCCCAGCATTTT. V is TRBV28 and J is TRBJ1-5; tentative D call: TRBD1 (5 bases). CDR1 and CDR2 (germline): MDHEN, SYDVKM. The V gene lost 3 bases and the J gene lost 2 bases, with 17 bases spanning the gap. The CDR3 runs 17 residues.

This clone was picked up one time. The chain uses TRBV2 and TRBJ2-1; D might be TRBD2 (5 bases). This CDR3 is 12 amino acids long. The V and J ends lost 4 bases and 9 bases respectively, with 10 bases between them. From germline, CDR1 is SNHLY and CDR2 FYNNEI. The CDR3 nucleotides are TGTGCCAGCAGTGCCGGGGTGGCTGAGCAGTTCTTC. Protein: CASSAGVAEQFF. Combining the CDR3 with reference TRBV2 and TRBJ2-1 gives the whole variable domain EPEVTQTPSHQVTQMGQEVILRCVPISNHLYFYWYRQILGQKVEFLVSFYNNEISEKSEIFDDQFSVERPDGSNFTLKIRSTKLEDSAMYFCASSAGVAEQFFGPGTRLTVL.

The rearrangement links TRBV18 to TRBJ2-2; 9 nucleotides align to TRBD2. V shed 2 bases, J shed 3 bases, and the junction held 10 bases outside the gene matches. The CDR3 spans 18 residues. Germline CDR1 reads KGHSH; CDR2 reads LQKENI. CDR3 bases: TGTGCCAGCTCACCAAGCAGGGCGACTAGCGGATACACCGGGGAGCTGTTTTTT. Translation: CASSPSRATSGYTGELFF.